What follows is one T cell receptor beta chain and its context. As yet, its antigen is unknown. CDR1 MNHEY and CDR2 SVGAGI come from the germline V gene. This CDR3 contains 11 residues. V was cut by 7 bases and J by 3 bases, with 6 bases left in between. The data stem from a study of T cell responses to AZD1222 COVID-19 vaccine. General study results and limits: Baseline serology detected seropositivity in only six AZD1222 recipients. Donors were mostly white British, more females; clonal diversity possibly underestimated. Two AZD1222 doses significantly raised spike-specific TCR breadth and depth over controls. Researchers took repertoire samples only after the peak T cell response had come.

Data came from immunoSEQ multiplex PCR; TCRdb stores just in-frame clones and leaves some out. The sample yields fewer than 120,000 clones, around 85% seen once. The clonotype was recovered from an adult in good health. The chain couples TRBV6-5 to TRBJ1-1; no reliable D call. Here the sequenced sample was peripheral blood, taken on day 0 of AZD1222 vaccination. The CDR3 DNA follows: TGTGCCAGCACTTCTCACACTGAAGCTTTCTTT. Its translation: CASTSHTEAFF.